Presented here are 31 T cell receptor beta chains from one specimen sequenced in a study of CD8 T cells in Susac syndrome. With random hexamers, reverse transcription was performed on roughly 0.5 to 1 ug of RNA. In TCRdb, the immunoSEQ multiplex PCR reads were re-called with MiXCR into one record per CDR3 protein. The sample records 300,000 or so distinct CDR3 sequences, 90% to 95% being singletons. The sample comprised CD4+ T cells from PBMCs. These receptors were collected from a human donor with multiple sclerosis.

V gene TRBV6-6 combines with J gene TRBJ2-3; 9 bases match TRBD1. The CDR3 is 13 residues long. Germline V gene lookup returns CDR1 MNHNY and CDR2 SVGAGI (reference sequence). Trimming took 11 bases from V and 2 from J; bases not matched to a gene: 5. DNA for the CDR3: TGTGCCGTCAGGACAGGGGCCACAGATACGCAGTATTTT. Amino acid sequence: CAVRTGATDTQYF.

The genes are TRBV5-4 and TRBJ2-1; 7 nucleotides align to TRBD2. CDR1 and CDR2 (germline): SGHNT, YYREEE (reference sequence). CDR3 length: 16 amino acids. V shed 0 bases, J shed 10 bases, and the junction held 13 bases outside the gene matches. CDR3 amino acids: CASSLAAGRRKGEQFF. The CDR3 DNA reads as TGTGCCAGCAGCTTGGCAGCGGGGCGACGGAAGGGGGAGCAGTTCTTC.

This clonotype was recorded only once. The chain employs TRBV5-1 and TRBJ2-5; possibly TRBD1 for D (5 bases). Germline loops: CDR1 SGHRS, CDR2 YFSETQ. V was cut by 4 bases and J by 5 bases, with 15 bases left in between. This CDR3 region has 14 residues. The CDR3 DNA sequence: TGCGCCAGCAGCGCGGCAGGGTCCCTGGAGACCCAGTACTTC. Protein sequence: CASSAAGSLETQYF. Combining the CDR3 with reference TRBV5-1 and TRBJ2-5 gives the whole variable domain KAGVTQTPRYLIKTRGQQVTLSCSPISGHRSVSWYQQTPGQGLQFLFEYFSETQRNKGNFPGRFSGRQFSNSRSEMNVSTLELGDSALYLCASSAAGSLETQYFGPGTRLLVL.

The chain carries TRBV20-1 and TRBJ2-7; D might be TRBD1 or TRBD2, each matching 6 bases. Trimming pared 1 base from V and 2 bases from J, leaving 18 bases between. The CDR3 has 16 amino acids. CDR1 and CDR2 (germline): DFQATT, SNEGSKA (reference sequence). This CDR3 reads CSARVGGGPPPYEQYF. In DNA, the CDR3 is TGCAGTGCTAGAGTGGGTGGGGGGCCCCCCCCCTACGAGCAGTACTTC.

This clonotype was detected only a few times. This CDR3 is CASSPAGSSYEQYF. The CDR3 nucleotides read TGTGCCAGCAGCCCCGCCGGCTCCTCCTACGAGCAGTACTTC. The chain links TRBV7-2 to TRBJ2-7, with unresolved D. Trimming stripped 5 bases from V and 0 bases from J, with 11 bases between. Germline CDR1 is SGHTA and CDR2 is FQGNSA. This CDR3 is 14 amino acids long.

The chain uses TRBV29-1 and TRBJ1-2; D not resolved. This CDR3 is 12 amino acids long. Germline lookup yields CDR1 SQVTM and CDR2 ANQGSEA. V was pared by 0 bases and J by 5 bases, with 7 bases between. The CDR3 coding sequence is TGCAGCGTTGAAGAGCTGGATTATGGCTACACCTTC. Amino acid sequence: CSVEELDYGYTF.

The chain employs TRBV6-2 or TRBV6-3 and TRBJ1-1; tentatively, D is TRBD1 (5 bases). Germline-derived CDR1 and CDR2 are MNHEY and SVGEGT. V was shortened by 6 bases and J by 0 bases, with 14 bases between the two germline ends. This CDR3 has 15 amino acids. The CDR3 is CASRRGEDMNTEAFF. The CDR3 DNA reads TGTGCCAGCAGACGGGGGGAGGACATGAACACTGAAGCTTTCTTT.

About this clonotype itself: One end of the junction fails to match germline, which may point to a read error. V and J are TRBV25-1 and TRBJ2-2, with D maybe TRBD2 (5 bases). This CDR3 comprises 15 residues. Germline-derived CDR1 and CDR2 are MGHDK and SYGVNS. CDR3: CASSEMRKSTGKLFF. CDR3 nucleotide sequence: TGTGCCAGCAGTGAAATGAGGAAGTCCACCGGGAAGCTGTTTTTT.

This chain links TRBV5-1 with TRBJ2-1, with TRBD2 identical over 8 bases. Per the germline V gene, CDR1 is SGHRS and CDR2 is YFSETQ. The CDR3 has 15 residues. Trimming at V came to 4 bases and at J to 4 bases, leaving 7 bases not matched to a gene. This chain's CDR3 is CASSGLAGRYNEQFF. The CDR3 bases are TGCGCCAGCAGCGGGCTAGCGGGCCGATACAATGAGCAGTTCTTC.

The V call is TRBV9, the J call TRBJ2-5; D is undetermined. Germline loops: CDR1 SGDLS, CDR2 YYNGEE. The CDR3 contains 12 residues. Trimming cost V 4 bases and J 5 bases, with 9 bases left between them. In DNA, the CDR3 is TGTGCCAGCAGCCTACCACGGGAGACCCAGTACTTC. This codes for CASSLPRETQYF.

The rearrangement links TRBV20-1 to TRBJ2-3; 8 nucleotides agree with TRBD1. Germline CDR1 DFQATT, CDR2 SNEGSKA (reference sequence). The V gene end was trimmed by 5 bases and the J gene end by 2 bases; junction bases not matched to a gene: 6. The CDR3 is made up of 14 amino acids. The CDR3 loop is CSAGDRPFTDTQYF. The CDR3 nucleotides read TGCAGTGCTGGGGACAGGCCTTTCACAGATACGCAGTATTTT.

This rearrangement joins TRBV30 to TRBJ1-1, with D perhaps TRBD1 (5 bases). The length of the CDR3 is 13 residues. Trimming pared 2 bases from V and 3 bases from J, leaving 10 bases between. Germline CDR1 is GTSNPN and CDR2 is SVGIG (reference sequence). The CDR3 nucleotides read TGTGCCTGGAGTCTGGGGGGAGACACTGAAGCTTTCTTT. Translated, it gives CAWSLGGDTEAFF. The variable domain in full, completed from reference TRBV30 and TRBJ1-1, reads SQTIHQWPATLVQPVGSPLSLECTVEGTSNPNLYWYRQAAGRGLQLLFYSVGIGQISSEVPQNLSASRPQDRQFILSSKKLLLSDSGFYLCAWSLGGDTEAFFGQGTRLTVV.

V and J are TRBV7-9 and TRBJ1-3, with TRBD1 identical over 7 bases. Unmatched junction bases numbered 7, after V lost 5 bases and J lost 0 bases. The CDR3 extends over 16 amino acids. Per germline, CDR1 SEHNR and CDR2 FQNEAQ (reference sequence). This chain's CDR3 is CASSPRTGRSGNTIYF. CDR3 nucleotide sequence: TGTGCCAGCAGCCCGCGGACAGGTCGCTCTGGAAACACCATATATTTT.

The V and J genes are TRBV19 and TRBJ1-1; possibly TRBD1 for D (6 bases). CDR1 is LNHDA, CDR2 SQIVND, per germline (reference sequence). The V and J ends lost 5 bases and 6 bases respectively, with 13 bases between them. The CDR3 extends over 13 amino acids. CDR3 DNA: TGTGCCAGTAGTGCGCGGGACACTCCTGAAGCTTTCTTT. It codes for CASSARDTPEAFF. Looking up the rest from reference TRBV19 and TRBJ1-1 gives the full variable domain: DGGITQSPKYLFRKEGQNVTLSCEQNLNHDAMYWYRQDPGQGLRLIYYSQIVNDFQKGDIAEGYSVSREKKESFPLTVTSAQKNPTAFYLCASSARDTPEAFFGQGTRLTVV.

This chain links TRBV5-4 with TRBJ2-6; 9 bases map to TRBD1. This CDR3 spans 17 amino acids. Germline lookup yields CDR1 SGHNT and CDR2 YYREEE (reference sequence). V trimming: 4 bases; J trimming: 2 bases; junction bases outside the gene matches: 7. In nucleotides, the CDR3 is TGTGCCAGCAGCCCGGACAGGGGAGCAGCTGGGGCCAACGTCCTGACTTTC. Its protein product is CASSPDRGAAGANVLTF. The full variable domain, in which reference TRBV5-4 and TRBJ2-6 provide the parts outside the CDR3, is ETGVTQSPTHLIKTRGQQVTLRCSSQSGHNTVSWYQQALGQGPQFIFQYYREEENGRGNFPPRFSGLQFPNYSSELNVNALELDDSALYLCASSPDRGAAGANVLTFGAGSRLTVL.

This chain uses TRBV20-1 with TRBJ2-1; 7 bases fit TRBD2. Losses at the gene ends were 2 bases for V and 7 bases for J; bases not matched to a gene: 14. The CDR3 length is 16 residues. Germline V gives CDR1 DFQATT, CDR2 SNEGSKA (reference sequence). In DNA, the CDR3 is TGCAGTGCTAGACCTCCGCGGGGGAGGGCCTGGAATGAGCAGTTCTTC. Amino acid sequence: CSARPPRGRAWNEQFF.

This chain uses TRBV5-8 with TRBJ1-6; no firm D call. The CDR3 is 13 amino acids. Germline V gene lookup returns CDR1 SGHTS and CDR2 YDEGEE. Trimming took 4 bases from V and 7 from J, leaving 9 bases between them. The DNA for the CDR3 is TGTGCCAGCAGCCGCCGGGCCAATTCACCCCTCCACTTT. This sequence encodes CASSRRANSPLHF.

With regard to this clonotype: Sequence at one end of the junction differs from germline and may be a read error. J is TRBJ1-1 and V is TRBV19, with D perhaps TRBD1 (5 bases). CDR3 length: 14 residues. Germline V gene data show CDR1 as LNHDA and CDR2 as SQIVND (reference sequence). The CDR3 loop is CASNIYEGAVVAFF. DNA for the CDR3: TGTGCCAGTAATATATACGAAGGGGCAGTCGTCGCTTTCTTT.

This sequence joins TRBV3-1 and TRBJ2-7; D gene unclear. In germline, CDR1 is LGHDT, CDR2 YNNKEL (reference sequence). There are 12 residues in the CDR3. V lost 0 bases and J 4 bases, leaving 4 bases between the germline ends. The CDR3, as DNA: TGTGCCAGCAGCCAAGATTTATACGAGCAGTACTTC. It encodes CASSQDLYEQYF.

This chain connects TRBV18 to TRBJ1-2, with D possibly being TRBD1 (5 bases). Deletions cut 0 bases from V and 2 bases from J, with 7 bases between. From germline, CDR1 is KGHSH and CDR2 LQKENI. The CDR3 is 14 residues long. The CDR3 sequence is CASSPPRGNYGYTF. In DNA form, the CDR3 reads TGTGCCAGCTCACCACCGAGGGGAAACTATGGCTACACCTTC.

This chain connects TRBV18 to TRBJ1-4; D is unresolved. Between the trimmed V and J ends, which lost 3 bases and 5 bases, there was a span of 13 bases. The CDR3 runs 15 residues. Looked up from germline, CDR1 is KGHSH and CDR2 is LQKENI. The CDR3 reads CASSPNYSQNEKLFF. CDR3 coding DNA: TGTGCCAGCTCACCCAACTACAGCCAAAATGAAAAACTGTTTTTT.

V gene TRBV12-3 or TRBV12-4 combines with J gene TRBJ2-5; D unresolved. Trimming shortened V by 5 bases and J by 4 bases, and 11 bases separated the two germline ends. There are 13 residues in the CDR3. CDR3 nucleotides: TGTGCCAGCAGTCCATGGGGTGCAGAGACCCAGTACTTC. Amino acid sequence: CASSPWGAETQYF.

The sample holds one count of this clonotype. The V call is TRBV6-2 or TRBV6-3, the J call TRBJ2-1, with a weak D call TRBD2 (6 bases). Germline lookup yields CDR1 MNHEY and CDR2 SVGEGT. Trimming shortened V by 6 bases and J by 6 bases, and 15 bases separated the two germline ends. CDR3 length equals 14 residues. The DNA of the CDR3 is TGTGCCAGCAGGGCCGGGGGTCGGCTCAATGAGCAGTTCTTC. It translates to CASRAGGRLNEQFF.

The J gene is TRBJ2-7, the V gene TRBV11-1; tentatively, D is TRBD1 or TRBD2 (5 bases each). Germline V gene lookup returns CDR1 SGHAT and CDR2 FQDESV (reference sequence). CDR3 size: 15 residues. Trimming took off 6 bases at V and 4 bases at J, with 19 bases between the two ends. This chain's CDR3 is CASRDPTRDLYEQYF. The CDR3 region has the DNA TGTGCCAGCAGGGATCCGACAAGGGACCTGTACGAGCAGTACTTC.

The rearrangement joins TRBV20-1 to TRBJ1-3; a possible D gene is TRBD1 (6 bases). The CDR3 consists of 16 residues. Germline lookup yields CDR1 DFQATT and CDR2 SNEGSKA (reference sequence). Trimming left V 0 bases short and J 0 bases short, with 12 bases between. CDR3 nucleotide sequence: TGCAGTGCTAGAGATCGGGGGCCTCTCTCTGGAAACACCATATATTTT. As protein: CSARDRGPLSGNTIYF.

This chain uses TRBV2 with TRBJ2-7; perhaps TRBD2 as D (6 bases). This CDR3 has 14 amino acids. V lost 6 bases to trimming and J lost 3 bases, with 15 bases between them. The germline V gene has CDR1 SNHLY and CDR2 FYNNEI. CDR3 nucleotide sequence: TGTGCCAGCAGACGGGAGACCGGGAGCTACGAGCAGTACTTC. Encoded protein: CASRRETGSYEQYF.

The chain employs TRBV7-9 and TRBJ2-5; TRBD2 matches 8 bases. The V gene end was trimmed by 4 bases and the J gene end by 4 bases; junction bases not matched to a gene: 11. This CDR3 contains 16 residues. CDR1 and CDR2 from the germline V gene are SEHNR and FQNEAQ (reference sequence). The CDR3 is CASSSHLGAGGETQYF. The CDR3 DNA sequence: TGTGCCAGCAGCTCCCATCTAGGGGCGGGAGGAGAGACCCAGTACTTC.

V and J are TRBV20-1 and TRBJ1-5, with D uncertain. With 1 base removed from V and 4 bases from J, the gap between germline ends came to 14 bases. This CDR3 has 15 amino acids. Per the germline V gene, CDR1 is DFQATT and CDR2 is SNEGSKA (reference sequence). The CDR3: CSARGSIRPNQPQHF. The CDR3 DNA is TGCAGTGCTAGAGGCAGCATCCGCCCTAATCAGCCCCAGCATTTT.

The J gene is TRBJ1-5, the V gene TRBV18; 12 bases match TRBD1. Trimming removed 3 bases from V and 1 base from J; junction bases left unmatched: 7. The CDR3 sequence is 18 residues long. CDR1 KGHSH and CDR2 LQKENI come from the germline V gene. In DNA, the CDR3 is TGTGCCAGCTCACCGGGACAGGGGGCGCGGTTAAGCAATCAGCCCCAGCATTTT. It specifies CASSPGQGARLSNQPQHF.

Here the CDR3 reads CASSHGRYTGELFF. The CDR3 DNA reads as TGTGCCAGCAGCCATGGCAGGTACACCGGGGAGCTGTTTTTT. The J gene is TRBJ2-2, the V gene TRBV3-1, with D uncertain. Looked up from germline, CDR1 is LGHDT and CDR2 is YNNKEL (reference sequence). The ends were cut back, 3 bases at V and 3 bases at J, with 8 bases in the middle. The CDR3 length is 14 residues.

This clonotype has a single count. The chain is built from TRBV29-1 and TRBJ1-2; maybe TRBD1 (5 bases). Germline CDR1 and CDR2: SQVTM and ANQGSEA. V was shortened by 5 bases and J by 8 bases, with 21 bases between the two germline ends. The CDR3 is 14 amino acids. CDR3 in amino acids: CSVQSAGGIGGYTF. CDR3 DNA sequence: TGCAGCGTTCAATCGGCGGGGGGAATTGGGGGCTACACCTTC.